Listed below are T cell receptor beta chains from one sample, sequenced in a study of chemoradiotherapy in HPV16-positive cancers. Assay: immunoSEQ multiplex PCR; the TCRdb copy retains only in-frame clones and omits some. The data show 8,300 or so clones, 70% seen once. This specimen consisted of tumor tissue, obtained from a patient who underwent chemoradiotherapy. These receptors all come from a human donor with HPV-associated anogenital cancer. CDR3s leave out the opening cysteine and the closing phenylalanine or tryptophan.

CDR3 | V | length
ASSAPPGLHTGELF | TRBV5-6 | 14
AISGLEFYEQF | TRBV10-3 | 11
ASSSFRDRAYEQY | TRBV28 | 13
AWSGAARQPQH | TRBV30 | 11
ASSPGQGYQPQH | TRBV4-1 | 12
ASSRGVGNYGYT | TRBV6-6 | 12
ASSFQGSGGYT | TRBV7-9 | 11
ASSSQGSWGYT | TRBV10-2 | 11
ASSPSHNEQF | TRBV19 | 10
ASTDTNTGELF | TRBV13 | 11
ASATGIYTDTQY | TRBV27 | 12
ASSQGAGIADTQY | TRBV5-6 | 13
SVAQGKTEAF | TRBV29-1 | 10
ASSLFGGLGGNTIY | TRBV28 | 14
ASSSEQGQWYTEAF | TRBV6-6 | 14
ASWDKGNTGELF | TRBV19 | 12
ASSQYHRGSNQPQH | TRBV4-1 | 14
ASSYSEISTEAF | TRBV6-6 | 12
ASSVAGNNEQF | TRBV4-1 | 11
ASSLNGGGLEETQY | TRBV27 | 14
ASSLGAGTGTNQPQH | TRBV7-9 | 15
ARRFVPGGPKWTDTQY | TRBV2 | 16
ASSISGTHYYEQY | TRBV19 | 13
SVVFDRGSAQY | TRBV29-1 | 11
ASSSTPGNTIY | TRBV5-1 | 11
ASSGGTAPTEAF | TRBV2 | 12
ASSLEAGDVYEQY | TRBV11-3 | 13
ASSLGFGQPQH | TRBV7-3 | 11
ASSLAGGGGYEQY | TRBV5-1 | 13
ASSSGTGGLYEQY | TRBV5-6 | 13
ASSPWNTGELF | TRBV27 | 11
SARGQSDGGELF | TRBV29-1 | 12
ASSLVLNYYTKTYEQY | TRBV7-9 | 16
ASSAGQGLGYNEQF | TRBV5-1 | 14
ASSSGLGEQF | TRBV7-6 | 10
ASSLGVSLYNEQF | TRBV13 | 13
ASSSNRGNPADTGELF | TRBV11-2 | 16
ASSEGGYGYT | TRBV2 | 10
ASSLGVGRISGELF | TRBV11-2 | 14
ASSYGLAGSNEQF | TRBV9 | 13
ASSLREGDTQY | TRBV7-3 | 11
ASNFAGQYYEKLF | TRBV6-1 | 13
ASSSITGSTEAF | TRBV5-1 | 12
ASSQDEEIPGELF | TRBV4-1 | 13
ASRPQTSGTYNEQF | TRBV28 | 14
ASSPFSAGVYNEQF | TRBV28 | 14
ASSGEESQY | TRBV5-6 | 9
ASSLTSTAYSNQPQH | TRBV5-5 | 15
ASSEASTDTQY | TRBV9 | 11
ASSPALRGGLEDTQY | TRBV5-1 | 15
ASSHTGGSEAF | TRBV27 | 11
ASKEGANYGYT | TRBV28 | 11
ASSGVFTEAF | TRBV28 | 10